This paragraph reports one T cell receptor (beta chain). TCRdb used MiXCR to reprocess the PCR reads, holding one entry per CDR3 protein. The sample has over 90,000 distinct CDR3 sequences; 35% are singletons. The sample belongs to a study of molecular identifiers for immune sequencing clone quantification. Study-level background: Five aliquots were made in replicates from the RNA of approximately 20,000 or 98,000 naive CD8 cells, and four were sequenced.

The V end was cut by 2 bases, the J end by 4 bases, with 10 bases between. CDR1 LNHDA and CDR2 SQIVND come from the germline V gene (reference sequence). This CDR3 has 14 amino acids. The sequence derives from a human donor in good health. Some libraries in this study had Jurkat cell RNA spiked in. V is TRBV19 and J is TRBJ2-3; D is perhaps TRBD2 (6 bases). Input material: naive CD8+ T cells from blood, with Jurkat cell RNA spiked in. Regarding subset: FACS-sorted CD8+CD4-CCR7+CD45RA+ naive T cells. CDR3 sequence (DNA): TGTGCCAGTAGTATATGGGGGGAGGCAGATACGCAGTATTTT. This encodes CASSIWGEADTQYF.